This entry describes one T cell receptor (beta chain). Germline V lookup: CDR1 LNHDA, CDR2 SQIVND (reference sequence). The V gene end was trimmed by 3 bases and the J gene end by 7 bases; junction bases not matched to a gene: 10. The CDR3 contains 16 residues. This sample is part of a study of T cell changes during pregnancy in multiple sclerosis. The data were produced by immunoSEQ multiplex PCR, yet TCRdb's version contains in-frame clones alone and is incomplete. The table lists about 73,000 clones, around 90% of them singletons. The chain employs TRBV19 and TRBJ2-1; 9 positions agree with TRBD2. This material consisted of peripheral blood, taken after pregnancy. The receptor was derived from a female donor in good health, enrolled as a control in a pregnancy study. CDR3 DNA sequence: TGTGCCAGTAGTATGGAGTGGCGGGGGGGGATTAATGAGCAGTTCTTC. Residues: CASSMEWRGGINEQFF.